This T cell receptor beta chain was recovered during a study of shared clonotypes between healthy human individuals. Study-wide context: Each donor had three CD4 naive, three CD4 memory, two CD8 naive and one CD8 memory plate. Study-level findings and limits: Clonotypes not shared had lower generation probabilities than those common to all four donors. For naive CD4 cells, 4.5% to 6.5% of clonotypes were shared across a handful of donors.

The investigators split CD4+ cells into a CD45RA+ naive subset and a CD45RA-negative memory subset. In the case of this clone: Antigen specificity is unknown.

In germline, CDR1 is SQVTM, CDR2 ANQGSEA. The CDR3 sequence is 16 residues long. Trimming removed 7 bases from V and 2 bases from J; junction bases left unmatched: 9. The data were produced by immunoSEQ multiplex PCR, yet TCRdb's version contains in-frame clones alone and is incomplete. The sample consists of fewer than 3 million clones, about 90% of them appearing once. This clonotype was obtained from a man aged 18 to 35 in good health. Some clones in this sample may be carry-over from other donors' samples. The material sequenced was naive CD4+ T cells from PBMCs. Regarding subset: CD45RA+ positively selected. This chain joins TRBV29-1 and TRBJ2-6; 9 positions agree with TRBD1. CDR3 DNA: TGCAGCGCCCGGACAGGGGAGGGAACTGGGGCCAACGTCCTGACTTTC. It translates to CSARTGEGTGANVLTF.